This T cell receptor (beta chain) was identified during a study of blood T cell repertoires in COVID-19. Authors' analysis steps: Counts of nucleated cells, estimated from reference gene primer amplification, were obtained. Generated by immunoSEQ multiplex PCR, the TCRdb table keeps only in-frame clones and is missing some. The D gene and trimming were derived from the DNA, and the V and J assignments and clone size from that table. The repertoire has fewer than 300,000 clones, 75% to 85% of them found once; the top ten carry 4% to 6%. This clone was counted ten times or more. This sequence originates from a man between 45 and 60 years old with active or convalescent COVID-19. What was sequenced was peripheral blood.

The CDR3 region is CASSQAGAGTGVGLRGYTF. The CDR3 nucleotides are TGCGCCAGCAGCCAGGCCGGCGCCGGGACAGGGGTTGGGTTGAGGGGCTACACCTTC. The chain carries TRBV4-1 and TRBJ1-2, with TRBD1 matching over 10 bases. Germline V CDR1 and CDR2: MGHRA, YSYEKL. CDR3 length: 19 residues. Trimming took 3 bases from V and 8 from J; bases not matched to a gene: 21.